These 18 T cell receptor beta chains came from one sample sequenced in a study of read filtering for tumor transcriptome and immune sequencing. This library used approximately 0.4 ug RNA and molecular barcoded adaptors spanning alpha/delta and beta/gamma chains. TCRdb passed the reads through MiXCR, listing each CDR3 protein once. The table records 100,000 to 150,000 distinct CDR3 sequences, 10% to 15% of them present only once. Input material: a population of CD138-negative cells sorted from bone marrow. The receptors stem from a donor at least 40 years old with multiple myeloma.

The V call is TRBV29-1, the J call TRBJ2-3; 7 bases align to TRBD1. This CDR3 is 14 amino acids long. The germline V gene has CDR1 SQVTM and CDR2 ANQGSEA. V trimming: 3 bases; J trimming: 1 base; junction bases outside the gene matches: 4. In DNA, the CDR3 is TGCAGCGTTGAGACAGGGCTGGGCACAGATACGCAGTATTTT. This codes for CSVETGLGTDTQYF.

On this clonotype: A much bigger clone sits one base away, suggesting this may be a read error. The chain couples TRBV7-3 to TRBJ1-3; D is unclear. The CDR3 sequence is 15 residues long. Germline CDR1 is SGHTA and CDR2 is FQGTGA. The chain's CDR3 is CASSLGLFSGNTICF. DNA of the CDR3: TGTGCCAGCAGCTTAGGACTGTTCTCTGGAAACACCATATGTTTT.

This clonotype was recorded many times. This chain uses TRBV30 with TRBJ2-1; D is undetermined. V dropped 3 bases and J dropped 3 bases, with 9 bases sitting between them. The length of the CDR3 is 13 residues. CDR1 is GTSNPN, CDR2 SVGIG, per germline (reference sequence). The CDR3 nucleotides are TGTGCCTGGAGCCGCGACAACTACAATGAGCAGTTCTTC. It encodes CAWSRDNYNEQFF.

V is TRBV11-2 and J is TRBJ2-3; D not resolved. V gave up 4 bases and J gave up 3 bases, with 14 bases separating them. Germline V gene lookup returns CDR1 SGHAT and CDR2 FQNNGV. The CDR3 totals 15 residues. DNA of the CDR3: TGTGCCAGCAGCTCGAGGAGAGTGGTGACAGATACGCAGTATTTT. This gives the protein CASSSRRVVTDTQYF.

This clonotype was recorded at least ten times. The rearrangement joins TRBV12-3 or TRBV12-4 to TRBJ2-5; no definite D call. CDR3 length equals 14 residues. V lost 8 bases and J lost 1, with 14 bases in between. CDR3 sequence: CASSLTGPQETQYF. The CDR3 coding sequence is TGTGCCAGCTCCCTTACCGGCCCCCAAGAGACCCAGTACTTC.

The sample holds many counts of this clonotype. The V and J genes are TRBV2 and TRBJ2-3; TRBD1 might be the D (5 bases). V was shortened by 6 bases and J by 3 bases, with 16 bases between the two germline ends. This CDR3 is built from 15 residues. In germline, CDR1 is SNHLY, CDR2 FYNNEI. CDR3 in amino acids: CASRTRVDSTDTQYF. CDR3 nucleotides: TGTGCCAGCAGAACCAGGGTTGATAGTACAGATACGCAGTATTTT. The full variable domain, rest sourced from reference TRBV2 and TRBJ2-3, is EPEVTQTPSHQVTQMGQEVILRCVPISNHLYFYWYRQILGQKVEFLVSFYNNEISEKSEIFDDQFSVERPDGSNFTLKIRSTKLEDSAMYFCASRTRVDSTDTQYFGPGTRLTVL.

A note on this clonotype: The junction departs from germline at one end; a sequencing error may be responsible. This rearrangement joins TRBV14 to TRBJ2-5; possibly TRBD1 for D (5 bases). The CDR3 length is 16 residues. Germline V gene sequence: CDR1 SGHDN, CDR2 FVKESK. CDR3 bases: TGTGCCAGCAGCCAGGGCGTCAGGGCATTGGAAGAGACCCAGCACTTC. The encoded protein is CASSQGVRALEETQHF.

For this clonotype: With a much larger clone just one base away, this may be a read error. The chain carries TRBV7-3 and TRBJ2-2; D perhaps matches TRBD2 (5 bases). Germline CDR1 and CDR2: SGHTA and FQGTGA. CDR3 size: 16 residues. The CDR3 region is CASSLAASANTGELSF. In DNA form, the CDR3 reads TGTGCCAGCAGCTTAGCCGCTTCCGCGAACACCGGGGAGCTGTCTTTT.

There are many counts of this clonotype. This chain uses TRBV20-1 with TRBJ2-1, with 8 bases lining up with TRBD1. CDR3 length: 14 amino acids. Germline trimming cut 3 bases from V and 4 bases from J; bases unmatched to any gene: 5. Germline CDR1 and CDR2: DFQATT and SNEGSKA (reference sequence). The CDR3 coding sequence is TGCAGTGCTAGTTCAGGGGACAGGTACAATGAGCAGTTCTTC. This translates into CSASSGDRYNEQFF.

In its sample, this clonotype was seen many times. This chain connects TRBV6-5 to TRBJ1-5; D possibly corresponds to TRBD1 (5 bases). This CDR3 spans 12 amino acids. Germline CDR1 is MNHEY and CDR2 is SVGAGI. V dropped 8 bases and J dropped 5 bases, with 10 bases sitting between them. The CDR3 coding sequence is TGTGCCAGCCATACAGGAGATCAGCCCCAGCATTTT. Its translation is CASHTGDQPQHF.

This clonotype occurred a few times. This is likely an artifact of a read error, given a far larger clone one base away. The chain has TRBV11-1 and TRBJ2-1; D possibly corresponds to TRBD2 (5 bases). Germline V gene sequence: CDR1 SGHAT, CDR2 FQDESV (reference sequence). The CDR3 consists of 13 residues. As DNA, the CDR3 is TGTGTCAGCAGCTTAGAACTAGAAACTGAGCAGTTCTTC. Translating it yields CVSSLELETEQFF.

This clonotype has ten or more counts. J is TRBJ2-1 and V is TRBV4-1, with 9 bases aligning to TRBD2. Looked up from germline, CDR1 is MGHRA and CDR2 is YSYEKL. The CDR3 runs 17 residues. V was pared by 0 bases and J by 7 bases, with 10 bases of the junction left unmatched. The CDR3: CASSQDGGGANWNEQFF. The CDR3 DNA reads as TGCGCCAGCAGCCAAGATGGCGGGGGGGCCAATTGGAATGAGCAGTTCTTC.

This clonotype was seen at least ten times. CDR3 region: CSARRLAGSSYEQYF. The CDR3 nucleotides read TGCAGTGCTAGAAGGCTAGCGGGGAGCTCCTACGAGCAGTACTTC. The rearrangement uses TRBV20-1 and TRBJ2-7; TRBD2 matches at 9 bases. V was clipped by 2 bases and J by 0 bases; unmatched bases: 5. Looked up from germline, CDR1 is DFQATT and CDR2 is SNEGSKA (reference sequence). The CDR3 loop spans 15 amino acids.

In its sample, this clonotype was seen many times. This chain links TRBV5-1 with TRBJ2-3; D may be TRBD1 (6 bases). The V gene's germline CDR1 is SGHRS and CDR2 YFSETQ. The CDR3 has 15 amino acids. The V gene lost 0 bases and the J gene lost 1 base, with 9 bases spanning the gap. The CDR3 sequence is CASSLEGEGTDTQYF. CDR3 nucleotide sequence: TGCGCCAGCAGCTTGGAGGGGGAAGGCACAGATACGCAGTATTTT.

This clonotype was counted ten times or more. The chain recombines TRBV4-1 with TRBJ1-3; no reliable D call. V lost 1 base to trimming and J lost 0 bases, with 4 bases between them. This CDR3 is built from 14 residues. Germline V gene sequence: CDR1 MGHRA, CDR2 YSYEKL. The CDR3, as DNA: TGCGCCAGCAGCCAAGGAGACTCTGGAAACACCATATATTTT. Its translation: CASSQGDSGNTIYF.

This clonotype has at least ten counts. The chain couples TRBV18 to TRBJ2-3, with 8 bases identical to TRBD2. The CDR3 has 16 amino acids. Looked up from germline, CDR1 is KGHSH and CDR2 is LQKENI. J lost 0 bases, V lost 3 bases, and 5 bases had no gene match. This CDR3 is CASSPLAGFSTDTQYF. In nucleotides, the CDR3 is TGTGCCAGCTCACCCTTAGCGGGATTTAGCACAGATACGCAGTATTTT.

This clonotype was observed at least ten times. The rearrangement uses TRBV5-1 and TRBJ2-2, with D possibly matching TRBD1 (6 bases). The germline V gene encodes CDR1 SGHRS and CDR2 YFSETQ. The V end lost 2 bases, the J end lost 4 bases, and 12 bases lay between the germline ends. The CDR3 covers 15 residues. The CDR3 reads CASSFTGHGTGELFF. The DNA of the CDR3 is TGCGCCAGCAGCTTTACAGGGCATGGCACCGGGGAGCTGTTTTTT.

A remark on this clonotype: A single base separates this from a much larger clone, so it may be a read error. CDR3 loop: CAWSPRRGGSMNTEAFF. As DNA, the CDR3 is TGTGCCTGGAGTCCCCGACGGGGTGGGAGCATGAACACTGAAGCTTTCTTT. The chain is built from TRBV30 and TRBJ1-1; D call uncertain. CDR1 and CDR2 from the germline V gene are GTSNPN and SVGIG (reference sequence). V dropped 2 bases and J dropped 0 bases, with 19 bases sitting between them. The CDR3 is 17 amino acids.